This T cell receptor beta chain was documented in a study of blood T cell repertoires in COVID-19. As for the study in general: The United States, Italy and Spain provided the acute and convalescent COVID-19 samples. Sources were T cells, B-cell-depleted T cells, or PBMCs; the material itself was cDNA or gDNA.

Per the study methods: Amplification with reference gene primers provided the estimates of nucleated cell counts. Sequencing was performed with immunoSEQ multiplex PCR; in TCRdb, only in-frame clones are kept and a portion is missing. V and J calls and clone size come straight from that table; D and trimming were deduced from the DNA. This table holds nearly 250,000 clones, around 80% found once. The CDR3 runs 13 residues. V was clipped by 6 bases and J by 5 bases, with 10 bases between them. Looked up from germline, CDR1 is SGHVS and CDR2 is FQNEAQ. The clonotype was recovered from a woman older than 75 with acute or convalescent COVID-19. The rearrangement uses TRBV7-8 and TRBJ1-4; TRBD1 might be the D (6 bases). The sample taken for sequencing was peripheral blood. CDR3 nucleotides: TGTGCCAGCAGTTGGGACATAAATGAAAAACTGTTTTTT. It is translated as CASSWDINEKLFF.